This T cell receptor beta chain was profiled in a study of shared clonotypes between healthy human individuals (dated by TCRdb to 2019 to 2021). For the study in its entirety: A couple of women and a few men aged 18 to 49 years were included in the cohort. For each donor, CD4 naive and CD4 memory were each run on three plates, CD8 naive on two plates, and CD8 memory on one plate. To estimate repertoire size and how much clonotypes are shared between individuals, the study performed deep sequencing of blood TCR repertoires from about 5 healthy adults. Libraries were prepared and TCR repertoires were sequenced by different laboratories using diverse techniques, in order to increase sequencing depth and limit assay-specific biases. Per donor, leukapheresis produced somewhere between about 0.94 and 9 billion PBMCs. Study-wide conclusions, independent of this receptor: Compared with non-shared clonotypes, the clonotypes found in all four sorted-subset donors had higher generation probabilities. Even with the large sequencing depth, rarefaction of the sorted-subset datasets indicated that sequencing was incomplete. The genetic and exposure-history diversity represented was limited by the small number of donors. Pairwise subsampling indicated that sequencing depth was expected to affect the degree of clonotype sharing among donors. Estimated clonotype richness was generally larger for naive than for memory subsets. Sampling was limited to blood, and TCR repertoires in tissue likely differ from TCR repertoires in blood. Across a few donors, roughly 5.1% of naive CD4, approximately 4% of naive CD8, approximately 2.5% of memory CD4, and roughly 0.41% of memory CD8 clonotypes were shared.

For CDR1 and CDR2, the germline V gene lists MDHEN and SYDVKM. Including the terminal cysteine and phenylalanine, the CDR3 comprises 15 residues. The only DNA kept is the CDR3, 45 bases in frame from the first base. The donors were healthy, HIV-negative adults with no recently reported acute infections or vaccinations. Only Caucasian adults living in Nashville, Tennessee, USA were represented among the donors. CD4+ T cells were enriched by magnetic negative selection, after which naive cells were positively selected on CD45RA and the negative fraction was taken as the memory subset. Blood was collected by leukapheresis, and PBMCs were isolated by Ficoll-Histopaque density gradient centrifugation and then cryopreserved in liquid nitrogen vapor phase. Purity and quantity of every magnetically sorted T cell population were checked by analytical flow cytometry. Genomic DNA was isolated from every sorted fraction and measured by UV absorbance on a Nanodrop 2000c.

To note about this clone: No cognate antigen has been identified for it. One end of the junction fails to match germline, which may point to a read error.

Using the deep immunoSEQ assay, multiplex PCR amplified TCR CDR3 regions from genomic DNA. Extracted genomic DNA from each cell subset was spread evenly across all wells of several immunoSEQ 96-well plates, with each plate serving as a replicate. For sorted subsets, each replicate PCR was loaded with approximately 0.2 ug genomic DNA, equivalent to 25,000 to 35,000 T cell genomes. Purified libraries were quantified with a Qubit 3.0 fluorometer, sized on a Bioanalyzer 2100, and re-quantified with the KAPA Library Quantification kit. Every immunoSEQ 96-well plate was sequenced on a dedicated single-read 150-cycle Illumina NextSeq 550 flow cell. Processing in the source paper ran as follows. Because only junctional sequences without quality scores were contained in the immunoSEQ output, filtering matching that applied to full-length reads could not be performed. To assign V/J genes and CDR3, sequences were annotated using PyIR, a Python wrapper for IgBLAST v1.9, with IMGT germline references. Any read was removed if the V/J assignment was weak (E-value above 1e-6), the CDR3 was missing, or the read contained stop codons, out-of-frame junctions, or ambiguous translated residues. V3J clonotypes were defined by identical inferred V gene, J gene, and CDR3 amino acid sequence. Percentage overlap between repertoires was computed as shared unique clonotypes divided by the size of the smaller repertoire. RTK rarefaction, the Chao1 estimator, and Recon v2.1 estimates of unobserved clonotypes were used to assess repertoire richness. OLGA was used to compute generation probabilities for all TCRbeta clonotypes that the gDNA method yielded from a few donors. TCRdb stores this immuneACCESS table with in-frame sequences only. Part of the clones is absent; in the studies checked, under half of the shortfall reflects unresolved V genes, and no reason is known for the rest. The V and J calls and the clone size are those of that table, but D and trimming were determined from the DNA. The sample table lists a few million clones, approximately 96% of them with a count of one. The ten largest clones represent approximately 0.13% of the sample.

Sequencing was carried out using naive CD4+ T cells sorted from blood. The sample's cell subset or site label, in plain terms: CD45RA+ positively selected. The receptor's source is a man aged 18 to 29 in good health. This sequence uses TRBV28 and TRBJ1-6, and TRBD1 may be the D gene, going by 5 matching bases. This receptor carries the CDR3 CASSNWGVYISPLHF. In nucleotides, the sequence is TGTGCCAGCAGCAATTGGGGGGTTTATATTTCACCCCTCCACTTT.